This TCR beta chain was obtained from a study of shared clonotypes between healthy human individuals (dated by TCRdb to the early 2020s). In terms of the full investigation: The cohort included a few men and a couple of women between 18 and 49 years of age. For each donor, CD4 naive and CD4 memory were each given three plates, CD8 naive was given two plates, and CD8 memory was given one plate. The study deeply sequenced blood TCR repertoires of about 5 healthy adults to estimate repertoire size and the extent of clonotype sharing between individuals. To increase sequencing depth and limit assay-specific biases, TCR repertoire library preparation and sequencing were carried out by different laboratories using diverse techniques. Between about 0.85 and 9.5 billion PBMCs per donor were obtained by leukapheresis. On the study overall, not on this receptor specifically: Even with the large sequencing depth, rarefaction of the sorted-subset datasets indicated that sequencing was incomplete. Estimated clonotype richness was generally larger for naive than for memory subsets. Based on pairwise subsampling, the degree of clonotype sharing among donors was expected to be affected by sequencing depth. Sharing across several donors was observed for approximately 5% of naive CD4, about 3.2% of naive CD8, over 2% of memory CD4, and about 0.4% of memory CD8 clonotypes. Sampling was restricted to blood, and TCR repertoires in tissues likely differ from the TCR repertoires found in blood. Because the study included only a small number of donors, the genetic and exposure-history diversity represented was limited. Clonotypes shared by all four sorted-subset donors showed higher generation probabilities than non-shared clonotypes.

Donors were healthy HIV-negative adults with no recently reported acute infections or vaccinations. Every donor was a Caucasian adult living in Nashville, Tennessee, USA. CD4+ T cells were enriched by magnetic negative selection; naive cells were then positively selected on CD45RA, and the negative fraction formed the memory subset. Blood was collected by leukapheresis, and PBMCs were isolated by Ficoll-Histopaque density gradient centrifugation and then cryopreserved in liquid nitrogen vapor phase. Analytical flow cytometry was used to check the purity and quantity of each magnetically sorted T cell population. From each sorted fraction, genomic DNA was isolated and quantified by UV absorbance on a Nanodrop 2000c. Remarks on this clone: Its antigen is currently not known. Base qualities are missing; no much larger clone stands one base away.

TCR CDR3 regions were amplified from genomic DNA by multiplex PCR using the deep immunoSEQ assay. Extracted genomic DNA from each cell subset was distributed evenly across all wells of several immunoSEQ 96-well plates, and each plate was treated as a replicate. For sorted subsets, about 210 ng of genomic DNA, equivalent to around 30,000 T cell genomes, went into each replicate PCR. Purified libraries were measured with a Qubit 3.0 fluorometer, size-checked on a Bioanalyzer 2100, and measured again with the KAPA Library Quantification kit. Every immunoSEQ 96-well plate was sequenced on a dedicated single-read 150-cycle Illumina NextSeq 550 flow cell. The study's own analysis went as follows. Because the immunoSEQ output included only junctional sequences and no quality scores, the filtering could not be the same as the filtering used for full-length reads. To assign V/J genes and CDR3, sequences were annotated against IMGT germline references using PyIR, a Python wrapper for IgBLAST v1.9. Any read was removed if the V/J assignment was weak (E-value above 1e-6), the CDR3 was missing, or the read contained stop codons, out-of-frame junctions, or ambiguous translated residues. V3J clonotypes were defined as sequences sharing the same inferred V gene, J gene, and CDR3 amino acid sequence. The percentage overlap between two repertoires was calculated by dividing the number of shared unique clonotypes by the size of the smaller repertoire. Repertoire richness was assessed with RTK rarefaction, the Chao1 estimator, and Recon v2.1 estimates of unobserved clonotypes. OLGA was used to compute generation probabilities for all TCRbeta clonotypes that the gDNA method yielded from a handful of donors. This immuneACCESS table, as held by TCRdb, lists in-frame sequences with V and J called but not all clones. Of the missing ones, under half trace to an unresolved V gene in checked studies; the others have no known cause. The V and J calls and the clone size are those of that table, but D and trimming were determined from the DNA. This sample lists fewer than 3 million clones; approximately 90% were detected once. Of the sample, 0.37% falls within the top ten clones.

The specimen was naive CD4+ T cells from PBMCs. According to the study, the label for this sample's cell subset or site signals: CD45RA+ positively selected. This TCR came from a man aged 18 to 29 in good health. Some clones in this sample may be carry-over from other donors' samples.

The DNA sequence reads TGCGCCAGCAGCTTATTTTCAAGCGGGACCGGGGCCAATGAGCAGTTCTTC. Its product reads: CASSLFSSGTGANEQFF. The rearranged chain carries TRBV5-1 and TRBJ2-1; TRBD2 lines up with 7 middle nucleotides. According to the germline V gene, CDR1 reads SGHRS and CDR2 reads YFSETQ. The CDR3 holds 17 amino acids from the cysteine to the phenylalanine. Just the 51-base CDR3 DNA is kept, in frame starting at base 1. Trimming accounts for 2 bases at V and 6 bases at J, while the number of junction bases matched to no gene is 14.